These T cell receptor beta chains were read from a single sample in a study of cytomegalovirus exposure and HLA in healthy donors. Libraries were prepared by immunoSEQ multiplex PCR; TCRdb keeps only in-frame clonotypes and omits some of them. Among fewer than 200,000 clones listed, 60% to 80% were seen once. The specimen sequenced was PBMCs. These receptors all come from a man between 25 and 39 years old in good health and CMV-seropositive. CDR3s include the opening cysteine and the closing phenylalanine or tryptophan. Each record gives: D gene, V gene, J gene, clone size, CDR3 protein, CDR3 DNA. D genes are given only for firm matches. The listing skips clone size in some rows; elsewhere it reads once, few, many or a size class.

d_call: TRBD1
v_call: TRBV4-1
j_call: TRBJ2-7
clone_size: NA
cdr3_aa: CASSQTGGAYEQYF
cdr3_nt: TGCGCCAGCAGCCAAACAGGGGGCGCGTACGAGCAGTACTTC

d_call: NA
v_call: TRBV15
j_call: TRBJ2-2
clone_size: NA
cdr3_aa: CATSRDRGSTGELFF
cdr3_nt: TGTGCCACCAGCAGAGATCGAGGGAGCACCGGGGAGCTGTTTTTT

d_call: NA
v_call: TRBV19
j_call: TRBJ1-1
clone_size: few
cdr3_aa: CASSMQGLTEAFF
cdr3_nt: TGTGCCAGTAGTATGCAGGGTCTCACTGAAGCTTTCTTT

d_call: TRBD2
v_call: TRBV6-5
j_call: TRBJ2-1
clone_size: NA
cdr3_aa: CASSTPGGGEQFF
cdr3_nt: TGTGCCAGCAGTACGCCGGGGGGTGGTGAGCAGTTCTTC

d_call: NA
v_call: TRBV2
j_call: TRBJ1-1
clone_size: NA
cdr3_aa: CASSDPDRQAVHTEAFF
cdr3_nt: TGTGCCAGCAGTGATCCCGACCGACAGGCTGTACACACTGAAGCTTTCTTT

d_call: NA
v_call: TRBV7-3
j_call: TRBJ1-4
clone_size: NA
cdr3_aa: CASSLTSLRNEKLFF
cdr3_nt: TGTGCCAGCAGCTTAACGTCCCTGAGAAATGAAAAACTGTTTTTT

d_call: TRBD1
v_call: TRBV5-6
j_call: TRBJ1-5
clone_size: NA
cdr3_aa: CASSLAKGAVGNQPQHF
cdr3_nt: TGTGCCAGCAGCTTGGCCAAGGGGGCTGTCGGCAATCAGCCCCAGCATTTT

d_call: TRBD1
v_call: TRBV7-9
j_call: TRBJ1-2
clone_size: NA
cdr3_aa: CASSSNPQGAAGYTF
cdr3_nt: TGTGCCAGCAGCAGCAACCCACAGGGGGCAGCTGGCTACACCTTC

d_call: TRBD1
v_call: TRBV6-1
j_call: TRBJ1-1
clone_size: NA
cdr3_aa: CASRVSRGTGTEAFF
cdr3_nt: TGTGCCAGCAGAGTTAGCAGGGGGACGGGCACTGAAGCTTTCTTT

d_call: TRBD1
v_call: TRBV9
j_call: TRBJ1-2
clone_size: once
cdr3_aa: CASSVGGDRGNYGYTF
cdr3_nt: TGTGCCAGCAGCGTAGGGGGGGACAGGGGTAACTATGGCTACACCTTC

d_call: TRBD1
v_call: TRBV27
j_call: TRBJ1-5
clone_size: NA
cdr3_aa: CASSSGTGGQPQHF
cdr3_nt: TGTGCCAGTTCATCCGGGACAGGGGGTCAGCCCCAGCATTTT

d_call: NA
v_call: TRBV15
j_call: TRBJ2-1
clone_size: NA
cdr3_aa: CATSRGGESYNEQFF
cdr3_nt: TGTGCCACCAGCAGAGGCGGTGAGTCCTACAATGAGCAGTTCTTC

d_call: TRBD1
v_call: TRBV7-2
j_call: TRBJ1-5
clone_size: NA
cdr3_aa: CASSSGQTNQPQHF
cdr3_nt: TGTGCCAGCAGCTCGGGACAGACAAATCAGCCCCAGCATTTT

d_call: NA
v_call: TRBV7-6
j_call: TRBJ1-6
clone_size: NA
cdr3_aa: CASSLTGEDSPLHF
cdr3_nt: TGTGCCAGCAGCTTAACCGGGGAGGATTCACCCCTCCACTTT

d_call: TRBD1
v_call: TRBV5-1
j_call: TRBJ2-5
clone_size: NA
cdr3_aa: CASSLSGTGDFETQYF
cdr3_nt: TGCGCCAGCAGCCTCTCCGGGACAGGGGATTTCGAGACCCAGTACTTC

d_call: NA
v_call: TRBV9
j_call: TRBJ2-3
clone_size: NA
cdr3_aa: CASSVGRSDTQYF
cdr3_nt: TGTGCCAGCAGCGTAGGGAGGTCTGATACGCAGTATTTT

d_call: TRBD1
v_call: TRBV6-1
j_call: TRBJ2-7
clone_size: NA
cdr3_aa: CASPGQGGYEQYF
cdr3_nt: TGTGCCAGCCCCGGACAGGGGGGTTACGAGCAGTACTTC

d_call: TRBD1
v_call: TRBV7-9
j_call: TRBJ1-2
clone_size: NA
cdr3_aa: CASSLNQGQTNGYTF
cdr3_nt: TGTGCCAGCAGCTTAAATCAGGGACAGACAAATGGCTACACCTTC

d_call: NA
v_call: TRBV18
j_call: TRBJ2-3
clone_size: few
cdr3_aa: CASSPSGADTQYF
cdr3_nt: TGTGCCAGCTCACCATCCGGGGCAGATACGCAGTATTTT

d_call: TRBD1
v_call: TRBV19
j_call: TRBJ2-7
clone_size: NA
cdr3_aa: CAADRGFHEQYF
cdr3_nt: TGTGCCGCGGACAGGGGATTCCACGAGCAGTACTTC

d_call: NA
v_call: TRBV6-1
j_call: TRBJ1-3
clone_size: few
cdr3_aa: CASSLSTPGGNTIYF
cdr3_nt: TGTGCCAGCAGCTTAAGTACCCCGGGGGGAAACACCATATATTTT

d_call: TRBD1
v_call: TRBV7-2
j_call: TRBJ1-5
clone_size: NA
cdr3_aa: CASSLGGTGGGNQPQHF
cdr3_nt: TGTGCCAGCAGCTTAGGGGGCACAGGGGGCGGCAATCAGCCCCAGCATTTT

d_call: NA
v_call: TRBV5-1
j_call: TRBJ1-2
clone_size: NA
cdr3_aa: CASRALGFPYGHTF
cdr3_nt: TGCGCCAGCAGAGCCCTCGGGTTTCCGTATGGCCACACCTTC

d_call: NA
v_call: TRBV5-1
j_call: TRBJ2-5
clone_size: NA
cdr3_aa: CASSKKMGQGPQETQYF
cdr3_nt: TGCGCCAGCAGCAAAAAGATGGGGCAGGGGCCTCAAGAGACCCAGTACTTC

d_call: TRBD2
v_call: TRBV6-5
j_call: TRBJ2-3
clone_size: NA
cdr3_aa: CASSYGTSGEAQYF
cdr3_nt: TGTGCCAGCAGTTACGGGACTAGCGGGGAGGCGCAGTATTTT

d_call: TRBD1
v_call: TRBV18
j_call: TRBJ1-4
clone_size: NA
cdr3_aa: CASHTPGGGGEKLFF
cdr3_nt: TGTGCCAGTCACACCCCCGGAGGGGGCGGTGAAAAACTGTTTTTT

d_call: TRBD1
v_call: TRBV23-1
j_call: TRBJ1-6
clone_size: NA
cdr3_aa: CASTLGTAHNSPLHF
cdr3_nt: TGCGCCAGCACCCTGGGGACAGCCCATAATTCACCCCTCCACTTT

d_call: NA
v_call: TRBV5-1
j_call: TRBJ1-4
clone_size: NA
cdr3_aa: CASSSLQGTELFF
cdr3_nt: TGCGCCAGCAGCTCCCTACAGGGAACCGAACTGTTTTTT

d_call: TRBD2
v_call: TRBV9
j_call: TRBJ2-6
clone_size: NA
cdr3_aa: CASSAGTTGANVLTF
cdr3_nt: TGTGCCAGCAGCGCAGGGACTACTGGGGCCAACGTCCTGACTTTC

d_call: NA
v_call: TRBV4-3
j_call: TRBJ1-2
clone_size: NA
cdr3_aa: CASSRVQGEGGYTF
cdr3_nt: TGCGCCAGCAGCCGCGTACAGGGAGAAGGGGGCTACACCTTC

d_call: TRBD1
v_call: TRBV28
j_call: TRBJ1-1
clone_size: NA
cdr3_aa: CASETAGTGNTEAFF
cdr3_nt: TGTGCCAGCGAAACGGCCGGGACAGGGAACACTGAAGCTTTCTTT

d_call: NA
v_call: TRBV29-1
j_call: TRBJ2-7
clone_size: NA
cdr3_aa: CSVVAQRIYEQYF
cdr3_nt: TGCAGCGTTGTTGCTCAGCGAATCTACGAGCAGTACTTC

d_call: TRBD2
v_call: TRBV5-8
j_call: TRBJ2-1
clone_size: NA
cdr3_aa: CASSNPGTSGYNEQFF
cdr3_nt: TGTGCCAGCAGCAATCCCGGGACTAGCGGTTACAATGAGCAGTTCTTC

d_call: NA
v_call: TRBV28
j_call: TRBJ1-6
clone_size: once
cdr3_aa: CASSVTALGSPLHF
cdr3_nt: TGTGCCAGCAGTGTGACAGCGCTGGGCTCACCCCTCCACTTT

d_call: NA
v_call: TRBV18
j_call: TRBJ2-3
clone_size: NA
cdr3_aa: CASSLSPGGTDTQYF
cdr3_nt: TGTGCCAGCTCACTTAGTCCAGGGGGCACAGATACGCAGTATTTT

d_call: TRBD1
v_call: TRBV10-3
j_call: TRBJ2-7
clone_size: NA
cdr3_aa: CAISDPDRGRYEQYF
cdr3_nt: TGTGCCATCAGTGACCCCGACAGGGGGAGGTACGAGCAGTACTTC

d_call: NA
v_call: TRBV2
j_call: TRBJ1-4
clone_size: NA
cdr3_aa: CASSDRGLTSTNEKLFF
cdr3_nt: TGTGCCAGCAGTGATAGGGGACTCACCTCAACTAATGAAAAACTGTTTTTT

d_call: TRBD1
v_call: TRBV7-6
j_call: TRBJ1-1
clone_size: NA
cdr3_aa: CASSLASQGARIDPEAFF
cdr3_nt: TGTGCCAGCAGCTTAGCGTCTCAGGGGGCGCGAATCGACCCTGAAGCTTTCTTT

d_call: TRBD1
v_call: TRBV29-1
j_call: TRBJ2-2
clone_size: NA
cdr3_aa: CSVDGQGGTGELFF
cdr3_nt: TGCAGCGTTGATGGACAGGGGGGCACCGGGGAGCTGTTTTTT

d_call: NA
v_call: TRBV7-9
j_call: TRBJ1-5
clone_size: NA
cdr3_aa: CASSLSGGVSNQPQHF
cdr3_nt: TGTGCCAGCAGCTTATCCGGGGGGGTTAGCAATCAGCCCCAGCATTTT

d_call: TRBD2
v_call: TRBV7-3
j_call: TRBJ2-3
clone_size: few
cdr3_aa: CASPQSGGDSTDTQYF
cdr3_nt: TGTGCCAGCCCCCAGAGCGGGGGGGATAGCACAGATACGCAGTATTTT

d_call: NA
v_call: TRBV10-3
j_call: TRBJ1-1
clone_size: NA
cdr3_aa: CAISDPGRVNTEAFF
cdr3_nt: TGTGCCATCAGTGACCCGGGAAGGGTGAACACTGAAGCTTTCTTT